This T cell receptor (beta chain) was sequenced during a study of glioma-infiltrating T cells. The CDR3 spans 14 residues. J was trimmed by 6 bases and V by 2 bases; bases with no gene match: 5. The germline V gene has CDR1 MDHEN and CDR2 SYDVKM. This clonotype was counted only a few times. Its antigen remains unknown. Using RNA template, CDR3s of TCR alpha and beta were amplified with iRepertoire arm-PCR. Via MiXCR, TCRdb re-called the multiplex PCR reads, giving one row per CDR3 protein. The top ten clones hold around a fifth of a sample with about 140,000 distinct CDR3 sequences, roughly two fifths of them seen once. Study-wide findings and caveats: Non-neoplastic patients had below-expected tissue-blood divergence, while all gliomas exceeded expectation.

The sample comprised glioma tissue, nonneoplastic brain tissue, or PBMCs (not recorded which). V and J are TRBV28 and TRBJ1-2; 8 bases fit TRBD1. The TCR comes from a human donor with low-grade glioma or glioblastoma, undergoing nonglioma brain surgery, or in good health (not recorded which). CDR3 loop: CASSLGQGGNGYTF. DNA of the CDR3: TGTGCCAGCAGTTTAGGACAGGGAGGAAATGGCTACACCTTC.